This TCR beta chain was found in a study of graft-versus-host responses after intestinal transplantation. Study in general: Recipients got multivisceral, liver-intestinal, or isolated intestinal transplants. Findings of the study overall: After transplant, early declines in HvG clones were associated with peak levels of circulating GvH clones. Patients with graft-donor T cell macrochimerism had high graft-versus-host to host-versus-graft clonal ratios in allografts.

After the reaction, the investigators sorted the proliferating CFSE-low CD3+CD4+ and CD3+CD8+ responders. Here immunoSEQ multiplex PCR was the method, and the copy in TCRdb shows in-frame clones only, minus some. The repertoire includes 23,000 or so clones, 40% of them detected once, and 0.66% sits in the top ten. Trimming removed 0 bases at V and 4 bases at J, with 12 bases between. Germline lookup yields CDR1 SGHVS and CDR2 FQNEAQ. The CDR3 contains 15 residues. The specimen was alloreactive CD4+ T cells from a mixed lymphocyte reaction culture, collected before intestinal transplant. Subset noted: CFSE-low proliferating T cells sorted from roughly 6-day pre-transplant mixed lymphocyte reaction (GvH or HvG direction). The clonotype comes from a human patient who received an intestinal transplant. This chain uses TRBV7-8 with TRBJ1-1; possibly TRBD1 for D (5 bases). The CDR3 region has the DNA TGTGCCAGCAGCTTAGCCGCGACAGTTGGCACTGAAGCTTTCTTT. It codes for CASSLAATVGTEAFF.